The 27 T cell receptor beta chains presented below share a single source sample, sequenced in a study of CD8 T cells in ankylosing spondylitis. In TCRdb, the 5' RACE reads were re-called with MiXCR into one record per CDR3 protein. Here the sample spans over 110,000 distinct CDR3 sequences, roughly 8.3% being singletons. Sequencing was performed on synovial fluid, either unsorted or a sorted T cell fraction (not recorded which). These receptors were collected from a male donor with ankylosing spondylitis.

The chain couples TRBV5-1 to TRBJ1-4, with 8 bases lining up with TRBD1. The CDR3 is 14 amino acids. Germline lookup yields CDR1 SGHRS and CDR2 YFSETQ. V was pared by 4 bases and J by 6 bases, with 5 bases of the junction left unmatched. CDR3 protein: CASSHRGDDEKLFF. The CDR3 DNA reads TGCGCCAGCAGCCACAGGGGGGACGATGAAAAACTGTTTTTT.

Ten or more counts support this clonotype. The V call is TRBV27, the J call TRBJ2-2, with D unclear. The germline V gene has CDR1 MNHEY and CDR2 SMNVEV (reference sequence). This CDR3 comprises 17 residues. Trimming pared 4 bases from V and 0 bases from J, leaving 15 bases between. The CDR3 protein is CASSYVKGRANTGELFF. In DNA, the CDR3 is TGTGCCAGCAGTTATGTAAAGGGTCGGGCGAACACCGGGGAGCTGTTTTTT.

In this sample, this clonotype turned up a few times. This rearrangement joins TRBV5-1 to TRBJ2-7, with TRBD2 matching over 10 bases. Germline CDR1 and CDR2: SGHRS and YFSETQ. The CDR3 covers 16 residues. The V segment lost 1 base and the J segment 0 bases; nucleotides outside the gene matches: 4. CDR3 nucleotide sequence: TGCGCCAGCAGCTTGATTGGGACTAGCGACTCCTACGAGCAGTACTTC. As protein: CASSLIGTSDSYEQYF.

This clonotype was recorded a few times. The chain combines TRBV7-9 with TRBJ2-7; D may be TRBD2 (5 bases). The CDR3 covers 13 residues. CDR1 and CDR2 (germline): SEHNR, FQNEAQ (reference sequence). V lost 5 bases to trimming and J lost 6 bases, with 14 bases between them. In nucleotides, the CDR3 is TGTGCCAGCAGCGCCCCGGGGTTCAGCGAGCAGTACTTC. Its translation: CASSAPGFSEQYF. Based on the CDR3 plus reference TRBV7-9 and TRBJ2-7, the full variable domain is DTGVSQNPRHKITKRGQNVTFRCDPISEHNRLYWYRQTLGQGPEFLTYFQNEAQLEKSRLLSDRFSAERPKGSFSTLEIQRTEQGDSAMYLCASSAPGFSEQYFGPGTRLTVT.

This clonotype was seen many times. CDR3 DNA sequence: TGTGCCAGCAGCCAAGGGAGCCACAAAAACATTCAGTACTTC. Its protein product is CASSQGSHKNIQYF. The chain employs TRBV7-2 and TRBJ2-4, with D perhaps TRBD2 (5 bases). Per germline, CDR1 SGHTA and CDR2 FQGNSA. CDR3 length: 14 amino acids. The V end lost 5 bases, the J end lost 3 bases, and 11 bases lay between the germline ends.

This clonotype was picked up many times. The chain couples TRBV6-5 to TRBJ2-7, with 8 nucleotides matching TRBD1. The CDR3 is made up of 14 amino acids. V shed 6 bases and J 1 base; nucleotides not matched to a gene: 5. Per germline, CDR1 MNHEY and CDR2 SVGAGI. CDR3 coding DNA: TGTGCCAGCAGGGACACAGGGGGGTCCTACGAGCAGTACTTC. It is translated as CASRDTGGSYEQYF.

This clonotype was detected only a few times. The CDR3 DNA is TGTGCCAGCATGGGGCAGATGAACACTGAAGCTTTCTTT. This encodes CASMGQMNTEAFF. The chain couples TRBV27 to TRBJ1-1; D is possibly TRBD1 (5 bases). This CDR3 contains 13 residues. Trimming removed 7 bases at V and 0 bases at J, with 9 bases between. Germline-derived CDR1 and CDR2 are MNHEY and SMNVEV (reference sequence).

This clonotype was recorded many times. The chain uses TRBV11-2 and TRBJ1-1, with D unresolved. V lost 4 bases and J 4 bases, leaving 10 bases between the germline ends. The CDR3 sequence is 13 residues long. Germline V CDR1 and CDR2: SGHAT, FQNNGV. This CDR3 is CASSSQSRTEAFF. CDR3 DNA: TGTGCCAGCAGCTCACAAAGCCGCACTGAAGCTTTCTTT.

There are a few counts of this clonotype. CDR3 sequence reads: CASSPGLAGSEQFF. The CDR3 DNA reads TGTGCCAGCAGCCCTGGACTAGCGGGGAGTGAGCAGTTCTTC. The chain joins TRBV11-2 to TRBJ2-1; 12 nucleotides align to TRBD2. CDR1 and CDR2 from the germline V gene are SGHAT and FQNNGV. This CDR3 region has 14 residues. The junction had 5 bases not matched to a gene; V was cut back by 5 bases and J by 9 bases.

This clonotype has a count of ten or more. V usage is TRBV27 and J usage is TRBJ2-2; 7 nucleotides align to TRBD2. Per germline, CDR1 MNHEY and CDR2 SMNVEV (reference sequence). This CDR3 spans 14 amino acids. J lost 1 base, V lost 6 bases, and 2 bases had no gene match. The DNA for the CDR3 is TGTGCCAGCAGACTAGCGAGGAACACCGGGGAGCTGTTTTTT. Translation gives CASRLARNTGELFF.

The chain uses TRBV29-1 and TRBJ1-1, with D hard to call. The CDR3 has 13 residues. Trimming shortened V by 5 bases and J by 4 bases, and 14 bases separated the two germline ends. From germline, CDR1 is SQVTM and CDR2 ANQGSEA. The CDR3 bases are TGCAGCGTTAGTCGCGGAGGCAGCACTGAAGCTTTCTTT. This translates into CSVSRGGSTEAFF.

This clonotype appeared a few times. The chain is built from TRBV7-6 and TRBJ2-5; the match to TRBD2 covers 7 bases. V lost 0 bases to trimming and J lost 7 bases; unmatched junction nucleotides: 8. CDR3 length: 15 residues. Looked up from germline, CDR1 is SGHVS and CDR2 is FNYEAQ. The CDR3 loop is CASSLAGGPLGTQYF. The CDR3 nucleotides read TGTGCCAGCAGCTTAGCGGGAGGGCCTTTAGGGACCCAGTACTTC.

This clonotype was found a few times. V is TRBV20-1 and J is TRBJ1-2; 9 positions agree with TRBD1. This CDR3 is built from 14 residues. V dropped 3 bases and J dropped 7; count of bases not matched to a gene: 9. CDR1 DFQATT and CDR2 SNEGSKA come from the germline V gene (reference sequence). CDR3 sequence: CSASRGQGSRGYTF. Written as DNA, the CDR3 is TGCAGTGCTAGTCGCGGACAGGGGTCTCGTGGCTACACCTTC.

The chain joins TRBV20-1 to TRBJ1-6; D not resolved. Germline lookup yields CDR1 DFQATT and CDR2 SNEGSKA (reference sequence). Trimming took 3 bases from V and 7 from J, leaving 7 bases between them. This CDR3 has 12 amino acids. The CDR3 here is CSASGGNSPLHF. In nucleotides, the CDR3 is TGCAGTGCTAGTGGCGGAAATTCACCCCTCCACTTT.

Many counts were recorded for this clonotype. This chain links TRBV12-3 or TRBV12-4 with TRBJ1-1, with D possibly TRBD1 on 6 matching bases. The V and J ends lost 7 bases and 2 bases respectively, with 14 bases between them. The CDR3 loop spans 14 amino acids. CDR3 sequence reads: CASKWTASNTEAFF. The CDR3 DNA reads TGTGCCAGCAAATGGACAGCCTCTAACACTGAAGCTTTCTTT.

This clonotype came up many times. The chain joins TRBV7-2 to TRBJ2-3; TRBD2 matches at 9 bases. V trimming: 5 bases; J trimming: 10 bases; junction bases outside the gene matches: 7. The length of the CDR3 is 13 residues. Germline CDR1 and CDR2: SGHTA and FQGNSA. The CDR3 loop is CASSQIAGAPQYF. As DNA, the CDR3 is TGTGCCAGCAGCCAAATAGCGGGAGCTCCGCAGTATTTT.

This rearrangement joins TRBV20-1 to TRBJ2-7; D is perhaps TRBD1 or TRBD2 (5 bases each). Trimming took 6 bases from V and 0 from J, leaving 12 bases between them. Germline values: CDR1 DFQATT, CDR2 SNEGSKA (reference sequence). This CDR3 contains 13 residues. CDR3 sequence: CSARDGNSYEQYF. In nucleotides, the CDR3 is TGCAGTGCCAGGGACGGTAACTCCTACGAGCAGTACTTC.

This clonotype was observed at least ten times. The chain employs TRBV27 and TRBJ1-1; D unresolved. V dropped 4 bases and J dropped 7 bases, with 10 bases sitting between them. The CDR3 has 12 residues. CDR1 and CDR2 (germline): MNHEY, SMNVEV (reference sequence). As DNA, the CDR3 is TGTGCCAGCAGTTCCGACTGGGGTGAAGCTTTCTTT. Protein sequence: CASSSDWGEAFF.

This clonotype was recorded at least ten times. The chain joins TRBV7-2 to TRBJ1-1; D unresolved. Per the germline V gene, CDR1 is SGHTA and CDR2 is FQGNSA. V was pared by 2 bases and J by 6 bases, with 10 bases between. The CDR3 extends over 13 amino acids. The CDR3 loop is CASSLRRGAEAFF. DNA for the CDR3: TGTGCCAGCAGCTTAAGAAGAGGCGCTGAAGCTTTCTTT.

This clonotype was counted at least ten times. The chain couples TRBV12-3 or TRBV12-4 to TRBJ2-7; 9 bases map to TRBD1. With 4 bases clipped from V and 4 bases from J, the junction kept 5 bases outside the gene matches. This CDR3 spans 14 amino acids. This chain's CDR3 is CASSSQGALYEQYF. In DNA, the CDR3 is TGTGCCAGCAGTTCACAGGGGGCTCTTTACGAGCAGTACTTC.

This clonotype has more than one count but fewer than ten. Compared with germline, one end of the junction differs, possibly owing to a read error. The J gene is TRBJ2-1, the V gene TRBV7-7, with TRBD2 identical over 16 bases. This CDR3 is built from 16 residues. Germline V lookup: CDR1 SSHAT, CDR2 FNYEAQ (reference sequence). The CDR3 bases are TGTGCTAGCAGTTGTAGGGGACTAGCGGGAGGGCATGAGCAGTTCTTC. Residues: CASSCRGLAGGHEQFF. Complete variable domain (other parts from reference TRBV7-7 and TRBJ2-1): GAGVSQSPRYKVTKRGQDVTLRCDPISSHATLYWYQQALGQGPEFLTYFNYEAQPDKSGLPSDRFSAERPEGSISTLTIQRTEQRDSAMYRCASSCRGLAGGHEQFFGPGTRLTVL.

This clonotype is medium-sized within its sample. The chain carries TRBV3-1 and TRBJ1-5, with D uncertain. CDR3 length: 13 residues. V was shortened by 2 bases and J by 4 bases, with 6 bases between the two germline ends. Germline V gives CDR1 LGHDT, CDR2 YNNKEL (reference sequence). In DNA, the CDR3 is TGTGCCAGCAGCCAAACCCGAAATCAGCCCCAGCATTTT. Translating it yields CASSQTRNQPQHF.

This clonotype was recorded many times. V is TRBV7-6 and J is TRBJ2-7, with 8 nucleotides matching TRBD1. The V gene's germline CDR1 is SGHVS and CDR2 FNYEAQ. CDR3 length: 15 amino acids. After removal of 3 bases from V and 1 base from J, the junction contained 5 bases not matched to a gene. The CDR3 DNA reads TGTGCCAGCAGCTTGTGGACAGGGCTTTCCTACGAGCAGTACTTC. This gives the protein CASSLWTGLSYEQYF.

This chain joins TRBV27 and TRBJ2-1; 8 nucleotides line up with TRBD2. Trimming removed 5 bases from V and 5 bases from J; junction bases left unmatched: 11. Germline V gives CDR1 MNHEY, CDR2 SMNVEV (reference sequence). The CDR3 covers 16 residues. This CDR3 is CASSVTGGPTDNEQFF. The CDR3 DNA reads TGTGCCAGCAGTGTAACGGGGGGGCCGACGGACAATGAGCAGTTCTTC.

This clonotype was seen at least ten times. The chain links TRBV18 to TRBJ2-7; D is possibly TRBD2 (6 bases). V was clipped by 3 bases and J by 1 base, with 10 bases between them. CDR3 length: 14 amino acids. Germline loops: CDR1 KGHSH, CDR2 LQKENI. The CDR3 is CASSPEGMSYEQYF. The CDR3 region has the DNA TGTGCCAGCTCACCGGAGGGTATGTCCTACGAGCAGTACTTC.

The rearrangement joins TRBV20-1 to TRBJ1-1; a possible D gene is TRBD1 (6 bases). There are 12 residues in the CDR3. Germline V gene sequence: CDR1 DFQATT, CDR2 SNEGSKA (reference sequence). V dropped 6 bases and J dropped 5 bases, with 13 bases sitting between them. The CDR3 spells CSAGQGRTEAFF. The CDR3 nucleotides read TGCAGTGCCGGGCAGGGGAGAACTGAAGCTTTCTTT.

This clonotype was detected ten times or more. The chain links TRBV10-3 to TRBJ2-1, with D tentatively TRBD2 (7 bases). Trimming removed 5 bases at V and 4 bases at J, with 12 bases between. This CDR3 contains 14 residues. Per the germline V gene, CDR1 is ENHRY and CDR2 is SYGVKD. This CDR3 is CAISMRGGYNEQFF. The CDR3 DNA sequence: TGTGCCATCAGTATGAGGGGGGGTTACAATGAGCAGTTCTTC.